These T cell receptor beta chains were read from a single sample in a study of vaccination and CD4 T cells after COVID-19. These receptors' antigens are unknown. Each CDR3 protein is one row after TCRdb ran MiXCR on the PCR reads. The repertoire holds over 7,000 distinct CDR3 sequences, with less than 50% as singletons. Sequences were obtained from CD4+ T cells from blood, cultured in vitro. These receptors originate from a human donor who had recovered from COVID-19. CDR3s include the opening cysteine and the closing phenylalanine or tryptophan. D genes are given only for firm matches. Not every row has a clone size; where given, it reads once, few, many or a size class.

size,V,J,D,DNA,CDR3
NA,TRBV30,TRBJ1-6,TRBD1,TGTGCCTGGACCTTCCAGGGGGCGGATTCACCCCTCCACTTT,CAWTFQGADSPLHF
NA,TRBV2,TRBJ2-3,TRBD2,TGTGCCAGCAGTGAGTGGGCGGGAGTAAGGGCAGATACGCAGTATTTT,CASSEWAGVRADTQYF
NA,TRBV10-3,TRBJ1-5,NA,TGTGCCATCAGTGAGTCGAGTGGTTGGCCCCAGCATTTT,CAISESSGWPQHF
NA,TRBV19,TRBJ2-1,TRBD1,TGTGCCAGTAGTCCCGGGACAGGGGGCAATGAGCAGTTCTTC,CASSPGTGGNEQFF
NA,TRBV6-1,TRBJ2-1,TRBD2,TGTGCCAGCTCCGGTGGGACTAGCGGCTACAATGAGCAGTTCTTC,CASSGGTSGYNEQFF
NA,TRBV4-1,TRBJ1-2,NA,TGCGCCAGCAGCCAAGATCCGGGGCAGACGAGGTATGGCTACACCTTC,CASSQDPGQTRYGYTF
medium-sized,TRBV18,TRBJ1-2,NA,TGTGCCAGCTCACCAGGAGAGGGGGATTCGGGCTACACCTTC,CASSPGEGDSGYTF
NA,TRBV11-2,TRBJ2-7,NA,TGTGCCAGCAGCTTAGTTCAATTTGGCTACGAGCAGTACTTC,CASSLVQFGYEQYF
NA,TRBV20-1,TRBJ2-1,NA,TGCAGTGCTAGCGGGGGACAGCTAAACAATGAGCAGTTCTTC,CSASGGQLNNEQFF
NA,TRBV10-3,TRBJ1-1,TRBD1,TGTGCCATCAGTGGCCAGGGTGGGACAGGGCAAATGAACACTGAAGCTTTCTTT,CAISGQGGTGQMNTEAFF
NA,TRBV2,TRBJ1-5,NA,TGTGCCAGCAGTGGACAGTGGCTGCGTCTGCCCCAGCATTTT,CASSGQWLRLPQHF
large,TRBV10-3,TRBJ2-7,NA,TGTGCCATCAGTGAGGCGGGGTACGAGCAGTACTTC,CAISEAGYEQYF
NA,TRBV7-9,TRBJ2-2,NA,TGTGCCAGCAGCTCGCGGACGAACACCGGGGAGCTGTTTTTT,CASSSRTNTGELFF
few,TRBV5-1,TRBJ1-6,TRBD1,TGCGCCAGCAGCTTGGGACAGGGAAATTCACCCCTCCACTTT,CASSLGQGNSPLHF
once,TRBV7-8,TRBJ1-5,TRBD1,TGTGCCAGCAGCTTGGGGACAGGGGGAGGTCAGCCCCAGCATTTT,CASSLGTGGGQPQHF
NA,TRBV29-1,TRBJ1-2,TRBD1,TGCAGCGGCGCCTTATTTACAGGGGTTAACTATGGCTACACCTTC,CSGALFTGVNYGYTF
NA,TRBV19,TRBJ2-5,NA,TGTGCCAGTAGTCCTCGACCCCAAGGGACCCAGTACTTC,CASSPRPQGTQYF
NA,TRBV20-1,TRBJ1-1,NA,TGCAGAGCCATGGAAGGGGTCGACACTGAAGCTTTCTTT,CRAMEGVDTEAFF
few,TRBV7-2,TRBJ1-2,NA,TGTGCCAGCAGCTACACGCCGGGGGTTGGTGGCTATGGCTACACCTTC,CASSYTPGVGGYGYTF
few,TRBV6-1,TRBJ1-5,NA,TGTGCCAGCACCTTACACTGGGACAGCAATCAGCCCCAGCATTTT,CASTLHWDSNQPQHF
NA,TRBV19,TRBJ1-1,TRBD1,TGTGCCAGTACTAAAGGGACAGGGAACACTGAAGCTTTCTTT,CASTKGTGNTEAFF
NA,TRBV5-4,TRBJ1-2,NA,TGTGCCAGCAGCCTGGACCGGGCTAACTATGGCTACACCTTC,CASSLDRANYGYTF
NA,TRBV6-2/TRBV6-3,TRBJ2-7,NA,TGTGCCAGCAGTTCGTTGGGGACTAGGGACAGGGTAATCTCCTACGAGCAGTACTTC,CASSSLGTRDRVISYEQYF
NA,TRBV7-2,TRBJ2-7,NA,TGTGCCAGCAGCTTAGGACAGCCCGACGAGCAGTACTTC,CASSLGQPDEQYF
few,TRBV20-1,TRBJ2-3,TRBD1,TGCAGTGCTCCTACACAGGGGAACACAGATACGCAGTATTTT,CSAPTQGNTDTQYF
few,TRBV27,TRBJ2-3,NA,TGTGCCAGCAGTTTATCCAGGGCAGATACGCAGTATTTT,CASSLSRADTQYF
NA,TRBV15,TRBJ1-5,NA,TGTGCCACCAGCAGAGCAGGGGATCGTCCCCAGCCCCAGCATTTT,CATSRAGDRPQPQHF
few,TRBV24-1,TRBJ1-1,NA,TGTGCCACCAGTGATTCTGGCCCGGAAAAGTGGACTGAAGCTTTCTTT,CATSDSGPEKWTEAFF
NA,TRBV24-1,TRBJ2-1,TRBD1,TGTGCCACCAGTGATCCCGACCCGGGACAGGGTTACAATGAGCAGTTCTTC,CATSDPDPGQGYNEQFF
few,TRBV5-1,TRBJ1-5,NA,TGCGCCAGCAGCTCGGGGGGCAATCAGCCCCAGCATTTT,CASSSGGNQPQHF
once,TRBV6-1,TRBJ1-2,NA,TGTGCCAGCAGTCAATATACAGGGGGCTACACCTTC,CASSQYTGGYTF
NA,TRBV19,TRBJ1-5,NA,TGTGCCAGTACATCGGGGAATAGCAATCAGCCCCAGCATTTT,CASTSGNSNQPQHF
NA,TRBV24-1,TRBJ2-2,NA,TGTGCCACCAGTGATGGGTTTAGTTCCGGGGAGCTGTTTTTT,CATSDGFSSGELFF
NA,TRBV15,TRBJ1-2,TRBD1,TGTGCCACCAGCCGAAACAGGGGGCTTGATGGCTACACCTTC,CATSRNRGLDGYTF
medium-sized,TRBV10-1,TRBJ2-5,NA,TGCGCCAGCAGTGAGTCCGTCGGGAGAGGGACCCAGTACTTC,CASSESVGRGTQYF
few,TRBV6-1,TRBJ1-6,TRBD1,TGTGCCAGCAGACCGGGACAGGGGCTACCCCTCCACTTT,CASRPGQGLPLHF
NA,TRBV21-1,TRBJ2-5,NA,TGTGCCAGCAGCTCCCACGGCCCCAGGGGATTACAAGGAGAGACCCAGTACTTC,CASSSHGPRGLQGETQYF
NA,TRBV2,TRBJ2-3,NA,TGTGCCAGCATGTTTGGCACAGATACGCAGTATTTT,CASMFGTDTQYF
once,TRBV20-1,TRBJ2-6,TRBD1,TGCAGTGCTAATGACAGGGCAATCTCTGGGGCCAACGTCCTGACTTTC,CSANDRAISGANVLTF
few,TRBV20-1,TRBJ1-2,TRBD1,TGCAGTGCTAGAGGTGACAGGGAGACTAACTATGGCTACACCTTC,CSARGDRETNYGYTF
NA,TRBV6-2/TRBV6-3,TRBJ2-3,NA,TGTGCCAGCAGTGCATGGACCCCAATAGCAGATACGCAGTATTTT,CASSAWTPIADTQYF
NA,TRBV3-1,TRBJ2-7,TRBD1,TGCGCCAGCAGCCAAGTTCCGGGACAGGGTGTCTACGAGCAGTACTTC,CASSQVPGQGVYEQYF
NA,TRBV19,TRBJ1-1,NA,TGTGCCAGTACCCTACCGGGACGCGGGGGCGCTGAAGCTTTCTTT,CASTLPGRGGAEAFF
NA,TRBV6-1,TRBJ1-1,NA,TGTGCCAGCAGCGCACGACAGAACACTGAAGCTTTCTTT,CASSARQNTEAFF
few,TRBV19,TRBJ1-2,TRBD1,TGTGCCAGTAGCCAGTCCGACAGGGGAGGGCGAGGCTACACCTTC,CASSQSDRGGRGYTF
NA,TRBV4-3,TRBJ1-1,TRBD1,TGCGCCAGCAGCCAAGTGCAGGGGGCGGTGGGACTCAACACTGAAGCTTTCTTT,CASSQVQGAVGLNTEAFF
NA,TRBV11-2,TRBJ2-5,TRBD1,TGTGCCAGCAGCTTGACCGGGACAGGGGAGACCCAGTACTTC,CASSLTGTGETQYF
few,TRBV6-2/TRBV6-3,TRBJ1-5,NA,TGTGCCAGCAGTTACATTCGACAGAGTGGTGGCCAGCCCCAGCATTTT,CASSYIRQSGGQPQHF
NA,TRBV18,TRBJ2-7,NA,TGTGCCAGCTCCCTTCGTTCTGTCTCAGGGTCCCCCTCCTACGAGCAGTACTTC,CASSLRSVSGSPSYEQYF
NA,TRBV4-3,TRBJ1-1,TRBD1,TGCGCCAGCAGCCAGCCGGGACAGGGGATCACTGAAGCTTTCTTT,CASSQPGQGITEAFF